This TCR beta chain stems from a study of identical twins (dated by TCRdb to about 2016). Regarding the research as a whole: TCR alpha and beta repertoires from monozygotic twins, unrelated adults of various ages and cord blood were deep-sequenced to test whether fetal clonotypes persist. Replicate twin experiments were performed at different times using different library preparation protocols to rule out contamination.

According to the germline V gene, CDR1 reads SGHAT and CDR2 reads FQNNGV. The CDR3 contains 14 residues, cysteine and phenylalanine counted. Only the CDR3 region is kept as DNA, spanning 42 bases read in frame from base 1. Trimming removed 3 bases from V and 2 bases from J, leaving 11 bases between the germline ends. Overall study outcomes, separate from this receptor: Recombination models systematically underestimated out-of-frame TCR alpha sharing in monozygotic twins but agreed with sharing between unrelated individuals. Invariant T cells such as MAIT and iNKT could partly confound zero-insertion analyses, though diverse VJ usage argued against this for most clonotypes. A weaker excess of twin sharing was found in beta out-of-frame sequences because the signal-to-noise ratio was lowered by fewer shared sequences. Abundant cord blood beta clonotypes had fewer insertions, young adult naive repertoires showed a similar but weaker trend, and memory repertoires showed no such trend. Compared with coincidental sharing between unrelated individuals, an excess of low generation-probability sequences was observed among out-of-frame TCR alpha sequences shared between twins. Because the same donors could not be followed over many years, the conclusions depended on cross-sectional statistical analysis.

Only healthy Caucasian donors were included. Three pairs of female monozygotic twins, all aged roughly 18 to 30 years, made up the twin cohort. Peripheral blood mononuclear cells were the source from which RNA for the TCR libraries was isolated. The library was prepared using 5' RACE. The instrument was an Illumina HiSeq 2000. Template switching added a universal primer binding site, and the final cDNA carried a unique molecular identifier that allowed TCR cDNA molecules to be counted accurately. Specific primers in the conserved constant-segment region were used to synthesize first-strand cDNA for TCR alpha and beta chains. To control for contamination, every cDNA library carried two barcodes: a SMART-Mk sample barcode plus Illumina barcodes. Two successive PCR steps introduced TruSeq adapter sequences along with Illumina sample barcodes. Sequencing of the TCR alpha and beta cDNA libraries was done on the Illumina HiSeq platform using custom primers. The paper's data handling went like this. Unique molecular identifiers were extracted from raw reads with MiGEC, and CDR3 positions were determined with MiXCR. Recombination models were inferred per individual with the repgenHMM and IGoR tools using an EM algorithm. The tcR package in R was used for shared clonotype analysis, with sharing normalized by the product of cloneset sizes. To study raw recombination without the effects of thymic and clonal selection, out-of-frame nonproductive sequences were analyzed. The public reads were reanalyzed by TCRdb: fastp trimming at Q25, MiXCR alignment, in-frame beta chains only. Identical CDR3 protein sequences are pooled into one entry, listed with their most common genes and DNA. Clone size and V and J calls follow TCRdb, not the original study. The sample includes under 900,000 distinct CDR3 sequences, with 15% to 20% observed a single time. Less than 15% of the sample is in the top ten clones.

This clonotype was detected a few times. Its antigen is still unknown. No base quality information exists; no much larger clone differs at one position. The same sample was also studied in work on T cells expressing NK-cell markers. Looking at the second paper: Three sorted T-cell subsets (CD3+CD56+NKG2C+, CD3+CD56+NKG2C- and CD3+CD56-NKG2C+) from several donors had their TCR beta-chain repertoires profiled. Among the eight sequenced donors, only one was HCMV-seronegative, while the other seven were HCMV-seropositive. In several experiments an anti-gammadeltaTCR antibody was added to restrict sorting to alphabetaTCR-expressing T cells. In more than 5 donors, the dominant CD3+CD56+NKG2C+ clonotypes were found to rank among the top 10 CD8+ clonotypes and to make up 1.0-7.0% of CD8+ T cells. Those dominant clonotypes were again the most abundant among CD3+CD56-NKG2C+ cells in a handful of donors, at roughly 25-60.1%. Whether the expanded NKG2C-expressing T cell clones were specific for HCMV antigens remained unclear. Randomly selected healthy volunteers, three men and five women, were used as the eight sequenced donors. HCMV serostatus was determined by detecting HCMV-specific IgG in serum with a commercial ELISA kit. For six donors, unsorted PBMC were also used to sequence bulk peripheral blood T-cell repertoires. MIGEC handled demultiplexing of the reads and grouping by UMI, while MiTCR was used to assemble and quantify clonotypes. Only TCR cDNA sequences supported by at least two reads were kept to exclude erroneous sequences. Downstream repertoire analysis used the tcR package, and clonotypes were matched across fractions by CDR3 nucleotide sequence plus V segment. VDJmatch was used to annotate antigen specificity against VDJdb, with one amino acid substitution in CDR3 permitted.

The source is a woman between 18 and 29 years old in good health. Input material: PBMCs. The receptor chain draws on TRBV11-2 and TRBJ2-7; possibly the D gene is TRBD1, per 6 matching bases. The sequence in DNA is TGTGCCAGCAGCTTGTTTGAGGGGGCCTACGAGCAGTACTTC. Its translation is CASSLFEGAYEQYF.